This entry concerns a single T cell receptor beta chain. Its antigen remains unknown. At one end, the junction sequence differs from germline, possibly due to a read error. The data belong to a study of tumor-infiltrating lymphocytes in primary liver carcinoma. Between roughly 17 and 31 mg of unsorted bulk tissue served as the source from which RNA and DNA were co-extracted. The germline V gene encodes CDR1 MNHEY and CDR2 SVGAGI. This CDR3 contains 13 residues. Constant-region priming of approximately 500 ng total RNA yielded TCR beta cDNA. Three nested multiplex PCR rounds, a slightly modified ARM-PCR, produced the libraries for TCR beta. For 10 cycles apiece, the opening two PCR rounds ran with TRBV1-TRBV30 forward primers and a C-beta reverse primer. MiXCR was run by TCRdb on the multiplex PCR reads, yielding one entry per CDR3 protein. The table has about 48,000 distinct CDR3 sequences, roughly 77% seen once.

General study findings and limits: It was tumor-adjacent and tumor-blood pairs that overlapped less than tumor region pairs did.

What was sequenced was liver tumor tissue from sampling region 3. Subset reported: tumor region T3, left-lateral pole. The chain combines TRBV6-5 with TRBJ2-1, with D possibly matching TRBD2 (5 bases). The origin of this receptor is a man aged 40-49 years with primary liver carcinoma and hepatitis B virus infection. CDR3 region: CTSSPTGNNEQFF. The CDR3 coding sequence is TGTACCAGCAGCCCAACGGGGAACAATGAGCAGTTCTTC.